This entry lists 16 T cell receptor beta chains sequenced from one sample in a study of OX40 agonist ivuxolimab in advanced cancers. Here immunoSEQ multiplex PCR was the method, and the copy in TCRdb shows in-frame clones only, minus some. This table has roughly 62,000 clones, 86% appearing once. The sequencing used CD4+ or CD8+ T cells sorted from blood, collected in a trial of the OX40 agonist ivuxolimab. The receptors were gathered from an adult with an advanced solid tumor such as melanoma, head and neck, liver or kidney cancer.

V and J are TRBV30 and TRBJ1-4; a possible D gene is TRBD1 (6 bases). Germline CDR1 is GTSNPN and CDR2 is SVGIG (reference sequence). The CDR3 covers 12 residues. Trimming shortened V by 5 bases and J by 8 bases, and 12 bases separated the two germline ends. CDR3 loop: CAWGRGFEKLFF. CDR3 coding DNA: TGTGCCTGGGGCAGGGGTTTCGAAAAACTGTTTTTT.

V usage is TRBV6-5 and J usage is TRBJ2-3; possible D gene TRBD1, 6 bases. The length of the CDR3 is 15 residues. V was pared by 6 bases and J by 0 bases, with 13 bases between. Germline loops: CDR1 MNHEY, CDR2 SVGAGI. The DNA for the CDR3 is TGTGCCAGCAGGCTCAGGGGTATTAGCACAGATACGCAGTATTTT. It yields the protein CASRLRGISTDTQYF.

This clone occurred once. This chain uses TRBV19 with TRBJ2-6, with 12 bases identical to TRBD1. Germline loops: CDR1 LNHDA, CDR2 SQIVND (reference sequence). V gave up 3 bases and J gave up 4 bases; unmatched junction bases: 7. The CDR3 extends over 18 amino acids. CDR3: CASSIQGQGATGANVLTF. In DNA form, the CDR3 reads TGTGCCAGTAGTATCCAGGGACAGGGGGCGACGGGGGCCAACGTCCTGACTTTC.

The chain links TRBV7-9 to TRBJ1-5, with TRBD1 as a possible D gene (5 bases). Between the trimmed V and J ends, which lost 0 bases and 5 bases, there was a span of 11 bases. Looked up from germline, CDR1 is SEHNR and CDR2 is FQNEAQ (reference sequence). The CDR3 totals 15 residues. CDR3 protein: CASSLALGADQPQHF. CDR3 sequence (DNA): TGTGCCAGCAGCTTAGCGTTAGGGGCTGATCAGCCCCAGCATTTT. Using reference TRBV7-9 and TRBJ1-5 for the parts outside the CDR3, the full variable domain is DTGVSQNPRHKITKRGQNVTFRCDPISEHNRLYWYRQTLGQGPEFLTYFQNEAQLEKSRLLSDRFSAERPKGSFSTLEIQRTEQGDSAMYLCASSLALGADQPQHFGDGTRLSIL.

This clone was recorded only once. The chain is built from TRBV5-4 and TRBJ2-7; 12 bases are a match to TRBD2. Germline lookup yields CDR1 SGHNT and CDR2 YYREEE (reference sequence). This CDR3 has 16 amino acids. Trimming removed 4 bases from V and 0 bases from J; junction bases left unmatched: 5. This chain's CDR3 is CASSAGLAGISYEQYF. CDR3 DNA sequence: TGTGCCAGCAGCGCTGGACTAGCGGGGATCTCCTACGAGCAGTACTTC.

The chain joins TRBV19 to TRBJ2-2, with 8 bases matching TRBD1. In germline, CDR1 is LNHDA, CDR2 SQIVND (reference sequence). Trimming took 3 bases from V and 2 from J; bases not matched to a gene: 2. The CDR3 covers 15 residues. In DNA form, the CDR3 reads TGTGCCAGTAGTATCCAGGGGGCAAACACCGGGGAGCTGTTTTTT. Its protein is CASSIQGANTGELFF.

This clone was seen just once. The CDR3 here is CASSQTGKGYTF. The CDR3, as DNA: TGTGCCAGCAGTCAGACAGGGAAAGGCTACACCTTC. The chain uses TRBV28 and TRBJ1-2, with TRBD1 identical over 7 bases. V was pared by 5 bases and J by 8 bases, with 5 bases of the junction left unmatched. CDR1 and CDR2 (germline): MDHEN, SYDVKM. The CDR3 extends over 12 amino acids.

The chain couples TRBV6-5 to TRBJ2-3; D remains unclear. This CDR3 spans 12 amino acids. CDR1 is MNHEY, CDR2 SVGAGI, per germline. With 5 bases removed from V and 6 bases from J, the gap between germline ends came to 9 bases. The CDR3 protein is CASSPNSDTQYF. DNA for the CDR3: TGTGCCAGCAGTCCGAACTCGGATACGCAGTATTTT.

This clone was observed a few times. Here the CDR3 reads CASKRQIANTQYF. The DNA of the CDR3 is TGTGCCAGCAAGAGACAGATAGCTAATACGCAGTATTTT. This sequence joins TRBV28 and TRBJ2-3; a possible D gene is TRBD1 (5 bases). CDR3 length: 13 amino acids. CDR1 is MDHEN, CDR2 SYDVKM, per germline. V dropped 7 bases and J dropped 7 bases, with 15 bases sitting between them.

This rearrangement joins TRBV29-1 to TRBJ2-7, with 12 bases aligning to TRBD1. This CDR3 has 13 amino acids. CDR1 is SQVTM, CDR2 ANQGSEA, per germline. The CDR3 sequence: CSGTGGLGYEQYF. The DNA for the CDR3 is TGCAGTGGGACAGGGGGCCTTGGGTACGAGCAGTACTTC.

The chain recombines TRBV19 with TRBJ1-1; D is undetermined. Per germline, CDR1 LNHDA and CDR2 SQIVND (reference sequence). The CDR3 runs 13 residues. The V gene lost 7 bases and the J gene lost 1 base, with 10 bases spanning the gap. The CDR3 nucleotides read TGTGCCAGTAACGAGGGTCGGAACACTGAAGCTTTCTTT. Protein: CASNEGRNTEAFF. The full variable domain, rest sourced from reference TRBV19 and TRBJ1-1, is DGGITQSPKYLFRKEGQNVTLSCEQNLNHDAMYWYRQDPGQGLRLIYYSQIVNDFQKGDIAEGYSVSREKKESFPLTVTSAQKNPTAFYLCASNEGRNTEAFFGQGTRLTVV.

This rearrangement joins TRBV10-3 to TRBJ1-2, with D hard to call. The V gene's germline CDR1 is ENHRY and CDR2 SYGVKD. V was clipped by 4 bases and J by 8 bases, with 11 bases between them. The CDR3 runs 12 residues. The CDR3 loop is CAISVEEEGYTF. The CDR3 coding sequence is TGTGCCATCAGTGTCGAGGAGGAAGGCTACACCTTC.

V usage is TRBV27 and J usage is TRBJ1-6, with 7 bases fitting TRBD1. J gave up 5 bases and V 2 bases, and 3 bases lay outside the gene matches. From germline, CDR1 is MNHEY and CDR2 SMNVEV (reference sequence). This CDR3 region has 15 residues. CDR3 in DNA: TGTGCCAGCAGTTTAAGGGGGCCGCATAATTCACCCCTCCACTTT. It codes for CASSLRGPHNSPLHF.

This rearrangement joins TRBV7-2 to TRBJ1-1; D is perhaps TRBD1 (6 bases). There are 13 residues in the CDR3. V was cut by 4 bases and J by 8 bases, with 14 bases left in between. CDR1 is SGHTA, CDR2 FQGNSA, per germline. CDR3 sequence: CASSYTEGGEAFF. The CDR3 DNA follows: TGTGCCAGCAGCTATACAGAGGGGGGCGAAGCTTTCTTT.

The chain carries TRBV30 and TRBJ1-1, with a tentative D call TRBD1 (5 bases). Trimming removed 8 bases from V and 3 bases from J, with 19 bases in between. CDR1 and CDR2 from the germline V gene are GTSNPN and SVGIG (reference sequence). This CDR3 spans 14 amino acids. In DNA form, the CDR3 reads TGTGCCGGGGCTCTGAAGCCGGTGTACACTGAAGCTTTCTTT. Translating gives CAGALKPVYTEAFF.

The rearrangement joins TRBV5-1 to TRBJ1-4; 11 nucleotides align to TRBD1. The CDR3 has 15 residues. The J segment lost 7 bases and the V segment lost 3 bases, leaving 5 bases of the junction unmatched. CDR1 is SGHRS and CDR2 is YFSETQ in the germline V gene. CDR3 coding DNA: TGCGCCAGCAGCTACTCCGGGACAGGGGGTGAAAAACTGTTTTTT. It encodes CASSYSGTGGEKLFF.